This T cell receptor (beta chain) was captured in a study of shared clonotypes between healthy human individuals. CD8 cells regarded as naive lacked CD45RO, were positively chosen for CCR7, and omitted terminally differentiated effector memory CD45RA+ cells. The CDR3 extends over 13 amino acids. Germline CDR1 and CDR2: MNHNS and SASEGT. Trimming took 4 bases from V and 5 from J, leaving 12 bases between them. The protocol was immunoSEQ multiplex PCR, while the TCRdb copy is restricted to in-frame clones and leaves out a portion. The table has millions of clones, about 95% seen once. Sequencing input: naive CD8+ T cells sorted from blood. This receptor was taken from a young man in good health. V gene TRBV6-1 combines with J gene TRBJ2-7; the D is unclear. The CDR3 spells CASSVGIIDEQYF. CDR3 in DNA: TGTGCCAGCAGTGTGGGGATTATCGACGAGCAGTACTTC.